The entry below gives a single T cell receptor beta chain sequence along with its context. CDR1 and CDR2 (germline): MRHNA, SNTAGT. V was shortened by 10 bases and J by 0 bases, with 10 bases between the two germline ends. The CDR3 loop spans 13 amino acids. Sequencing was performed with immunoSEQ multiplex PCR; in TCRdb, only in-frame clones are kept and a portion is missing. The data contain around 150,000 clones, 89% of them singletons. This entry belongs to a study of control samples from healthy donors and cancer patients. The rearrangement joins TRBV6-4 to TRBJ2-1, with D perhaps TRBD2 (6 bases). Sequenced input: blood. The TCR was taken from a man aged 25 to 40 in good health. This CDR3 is CATRDSSYNEQFF. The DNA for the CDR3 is TGTGCCACCCGGGACTCCTCCTACAATGAGCAGTTCTTC.